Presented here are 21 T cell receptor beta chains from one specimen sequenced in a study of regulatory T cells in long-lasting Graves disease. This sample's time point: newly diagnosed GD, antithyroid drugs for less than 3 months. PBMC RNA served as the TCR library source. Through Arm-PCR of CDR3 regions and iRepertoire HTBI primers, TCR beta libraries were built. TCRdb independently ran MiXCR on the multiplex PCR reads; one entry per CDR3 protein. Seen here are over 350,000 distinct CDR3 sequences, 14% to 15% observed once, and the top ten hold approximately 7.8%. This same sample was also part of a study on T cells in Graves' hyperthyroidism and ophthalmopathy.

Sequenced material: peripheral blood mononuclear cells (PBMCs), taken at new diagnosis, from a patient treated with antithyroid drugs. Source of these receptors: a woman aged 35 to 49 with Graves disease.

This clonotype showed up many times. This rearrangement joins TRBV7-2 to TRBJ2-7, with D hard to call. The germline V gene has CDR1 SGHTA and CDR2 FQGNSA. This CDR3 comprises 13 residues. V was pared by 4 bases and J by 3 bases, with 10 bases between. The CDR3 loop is CASSWDSNYEQYF. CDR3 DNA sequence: TGTGCCAGCAGCTGGGATTCTAACTACGAGCAGTACTTC.

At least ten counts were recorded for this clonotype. CDR3 region: CASSAGVTGELFF. The CDR3 DNA reads TGTGCCAGCAGCGCGGGAGTAACCGGGGAGCTGTTTTTT. This chain joins TRBV9 and TRBJ2-2, with a weak D call TRBD2 (6 bases). From germline, CDR1 is SGDLS and CDR2 YYNGEE. The V and J ends lost 3 bases and 5 bases respectively, with 8 bases between them. The CDR3 covers 13 residues.

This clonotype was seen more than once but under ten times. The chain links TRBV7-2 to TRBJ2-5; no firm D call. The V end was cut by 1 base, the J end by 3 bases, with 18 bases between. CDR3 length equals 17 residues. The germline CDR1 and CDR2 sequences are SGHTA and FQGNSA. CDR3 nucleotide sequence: TGTGCCAGCAGCTTAGTGGGGTCTTTCGGATCCGAAGAGACCCAGTACTTC. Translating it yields CASSLVGSFGSEETQYF.

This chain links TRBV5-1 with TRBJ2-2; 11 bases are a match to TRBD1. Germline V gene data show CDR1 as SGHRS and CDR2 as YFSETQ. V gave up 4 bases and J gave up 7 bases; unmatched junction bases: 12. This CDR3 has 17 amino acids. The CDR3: CASSTHSGTGGIGELFF. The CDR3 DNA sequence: TGCGCCAGCAGCACCCATTCCGGGACAGGGGGGATCGGGGAGCTGTTTTTT.

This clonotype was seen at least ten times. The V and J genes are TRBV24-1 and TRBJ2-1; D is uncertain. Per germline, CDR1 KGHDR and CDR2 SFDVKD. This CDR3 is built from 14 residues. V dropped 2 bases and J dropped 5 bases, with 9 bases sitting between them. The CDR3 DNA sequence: TGTGCCACCAGTGATTCGAGACTCCACAATGAGCAGTTCTTC. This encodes CATSDSRLHNEQFF.

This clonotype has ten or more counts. The CDR3 region has the DNA TGTGCCAGCAGCCAGGGACTAGCGGGGGAGCGGGTCGACACCGGGGAGCTGTTTTTT. It codes for CASSQGLAGERVDTGELFF. This chain connects TRBV7-2 to TRBJ2-2; 14 nucleotides match TRBD2. Germline values: CDR1 SGHTA, CDR2 FQGNSA. The CDR3 has 19 amino acids. Trimming at V came to 5 bases and at J to 3 bases, leaving 11 bases not matched to a gene.

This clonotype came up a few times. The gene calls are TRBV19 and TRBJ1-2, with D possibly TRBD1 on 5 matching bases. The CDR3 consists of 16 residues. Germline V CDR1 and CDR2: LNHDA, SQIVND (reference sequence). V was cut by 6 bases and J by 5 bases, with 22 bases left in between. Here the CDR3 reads CASRARGGHHSYGYTF. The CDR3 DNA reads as TGTGCCAGTAGGGCCCGGGGCGGTCACCACTCATATGGCTACACCTTC.

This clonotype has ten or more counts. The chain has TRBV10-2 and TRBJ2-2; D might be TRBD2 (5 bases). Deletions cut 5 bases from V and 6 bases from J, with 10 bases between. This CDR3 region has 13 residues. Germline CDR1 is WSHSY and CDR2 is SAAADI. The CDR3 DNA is TGCGCCAGCAGTTTCGGGGTTGCCGGGGAGCTGTTTTTT. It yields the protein CASSFGVAGELFF.

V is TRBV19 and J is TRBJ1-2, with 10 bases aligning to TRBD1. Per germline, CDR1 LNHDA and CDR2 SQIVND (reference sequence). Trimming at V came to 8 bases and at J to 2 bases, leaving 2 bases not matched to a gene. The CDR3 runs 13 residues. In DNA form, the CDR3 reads TGTGCCAGTGGGGACAGGGGCAACTATGGCTACACCTTC. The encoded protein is CASGDRGNYGYTF.

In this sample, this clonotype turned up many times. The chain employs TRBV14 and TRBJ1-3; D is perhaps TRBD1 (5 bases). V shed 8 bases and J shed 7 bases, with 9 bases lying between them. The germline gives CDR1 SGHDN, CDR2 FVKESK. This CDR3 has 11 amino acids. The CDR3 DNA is TGTGCCAGCGGGGGGTCGAACACCATATATTTT. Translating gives CASGGSNTIYF.

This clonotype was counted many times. The CDR3 protein is CSAHLGWMEAFF. The CDR3 DNA sequence: TGCAGTGCCCATCTCGGGTGGATGGAGGCTTTCTTT. This chain uses TRBV20-1 with TRBJ1-1; D call uncertain. Trimming removed 6 bases from V and 11 bases from J, with 19 bases in between. CDR1 DFQATT and CDR2 SNEGSKA come from the germline V gene (reference sequence). This CDR3 is built from 12 residues.

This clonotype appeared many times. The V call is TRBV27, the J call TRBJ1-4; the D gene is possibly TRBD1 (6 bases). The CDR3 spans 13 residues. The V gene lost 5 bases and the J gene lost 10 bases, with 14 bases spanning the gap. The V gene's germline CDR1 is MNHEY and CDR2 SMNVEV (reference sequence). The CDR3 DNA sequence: TGTGCCAGCAGTGACGACAGGTTTGGAAAACTGTTTTTT. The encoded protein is CASSDDRFGKLFF.

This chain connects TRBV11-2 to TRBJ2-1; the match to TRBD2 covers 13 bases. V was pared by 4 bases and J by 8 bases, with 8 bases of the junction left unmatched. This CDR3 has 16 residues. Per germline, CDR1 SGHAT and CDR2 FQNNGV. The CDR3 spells CASSSWTSGRVYEQFF. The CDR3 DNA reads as TGTGCCAGCAGCTCCTGGACTAGCGGGAGAGTATATGAGCAGTTCTTC.

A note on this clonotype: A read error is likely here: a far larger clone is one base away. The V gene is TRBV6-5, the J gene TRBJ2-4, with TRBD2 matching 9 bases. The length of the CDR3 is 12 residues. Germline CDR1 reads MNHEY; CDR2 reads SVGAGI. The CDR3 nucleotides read TGTGCCAGCAGTTACAGGCGGGAGGGGCAATTCTTC. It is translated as CASSYRREGQFF.

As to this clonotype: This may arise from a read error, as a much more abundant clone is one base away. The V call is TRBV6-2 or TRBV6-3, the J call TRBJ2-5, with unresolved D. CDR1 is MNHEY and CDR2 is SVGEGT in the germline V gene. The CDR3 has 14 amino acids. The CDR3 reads CASSLYPGQGTQYF. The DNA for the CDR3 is TGTGCCAGCAGTTTATATCCAGGCCAAGGGACCCAGTACTTC.

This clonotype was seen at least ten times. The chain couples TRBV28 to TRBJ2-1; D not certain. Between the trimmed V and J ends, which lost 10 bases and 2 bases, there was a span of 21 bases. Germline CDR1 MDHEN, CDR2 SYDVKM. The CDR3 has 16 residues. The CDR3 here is CATQPGLSNPYNEQFF. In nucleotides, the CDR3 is TGTGCCACTCAGCCCGGGCTATCCAACCCCTACAATGAGCAGTTCTTC.

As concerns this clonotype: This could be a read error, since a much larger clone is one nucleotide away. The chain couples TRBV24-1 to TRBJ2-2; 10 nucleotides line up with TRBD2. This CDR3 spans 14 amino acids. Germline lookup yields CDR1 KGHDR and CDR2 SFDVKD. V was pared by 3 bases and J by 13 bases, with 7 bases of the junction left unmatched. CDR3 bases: TGTGCCACCAGTGATGGGACTAGCGTAGTGGTGCTGTTTTTT. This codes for CATSDGTSVVVLFF.

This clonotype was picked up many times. CDR3 loop: CASSQDRAQPQHF. The CDR3 DNA reads as TGTGCCAGCAGCCAAGATCGAGCTCAGCCCCAGCATTTT. The chain couples TRBV3-1 to TRBJ1-5; D gene unclear. This CDR3 has 13 amino acids. Germline lookup yields CDR1 LGHDT and CDR2 YNNKEL (reference sequence). Trimming removed 0 bases from V and 6 bases from J, with 6 bases in between.

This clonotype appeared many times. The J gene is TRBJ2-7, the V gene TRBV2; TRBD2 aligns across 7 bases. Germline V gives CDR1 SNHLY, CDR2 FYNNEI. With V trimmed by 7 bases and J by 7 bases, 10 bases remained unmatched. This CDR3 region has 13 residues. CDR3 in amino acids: CASNREGPREQYF. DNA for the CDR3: TGTGCCAGCAATAGGGAGGGGCCAAGGGAGCAGTACTTC.

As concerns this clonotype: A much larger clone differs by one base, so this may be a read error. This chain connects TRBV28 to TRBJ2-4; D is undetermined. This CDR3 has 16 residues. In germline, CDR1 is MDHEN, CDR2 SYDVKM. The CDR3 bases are TGTGCCAGCAGTTTATTTGGCAGTGTCACCAAAACCATTCAGTACTTC. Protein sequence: CASSLFGSVTKTIQYF.

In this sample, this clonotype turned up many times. In nucleotides, the CDR3 is TGTGCCAGCAGCTTAGAGGTGGAAGCTTTCTTT. Translating it yields CASSLEVEAFF. This rearrangement joins TRBV7-9 to TRBJ1-1, with no clear D. CDR1 SEHNR and CDR2 FQNEAQ come from the germline V gene (reference sequence). Between the trimmed V and J ends, which lost 1 base and 8 bases, there was a span of 5 bases. This CDR3 is 11 amino acids long.